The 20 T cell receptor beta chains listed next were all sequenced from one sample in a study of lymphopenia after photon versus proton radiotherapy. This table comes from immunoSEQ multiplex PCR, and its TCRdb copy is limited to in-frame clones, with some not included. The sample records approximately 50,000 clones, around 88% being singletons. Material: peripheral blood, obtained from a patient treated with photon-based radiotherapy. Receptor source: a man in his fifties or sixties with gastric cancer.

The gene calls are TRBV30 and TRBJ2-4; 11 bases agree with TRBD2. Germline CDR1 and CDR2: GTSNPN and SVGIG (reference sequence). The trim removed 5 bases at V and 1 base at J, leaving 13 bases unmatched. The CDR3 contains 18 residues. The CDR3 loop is CAWSPGRTSGSAKNIQYF. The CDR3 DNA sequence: TGTGCCTGGTCCCCGGGCCGAACTAGCGGGAGCGCCAAAAACATTCAGTACTTC.

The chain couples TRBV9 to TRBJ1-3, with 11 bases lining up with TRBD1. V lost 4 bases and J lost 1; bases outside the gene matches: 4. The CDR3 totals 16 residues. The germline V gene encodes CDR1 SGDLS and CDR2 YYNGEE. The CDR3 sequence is CASSSRDRGSGNTIYF. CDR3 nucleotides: TGTGCCAGCAGCAGCCGGGACAGGGGGTCTGGAAACACCATATATTTT.

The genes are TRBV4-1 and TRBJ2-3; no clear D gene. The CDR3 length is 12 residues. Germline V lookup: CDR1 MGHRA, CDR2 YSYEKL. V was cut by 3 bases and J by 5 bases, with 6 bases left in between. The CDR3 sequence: CASSHPEDTQYF. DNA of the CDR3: TGCGCCAGCAGCCACCCTGAAGATACGCAGTATTTT.

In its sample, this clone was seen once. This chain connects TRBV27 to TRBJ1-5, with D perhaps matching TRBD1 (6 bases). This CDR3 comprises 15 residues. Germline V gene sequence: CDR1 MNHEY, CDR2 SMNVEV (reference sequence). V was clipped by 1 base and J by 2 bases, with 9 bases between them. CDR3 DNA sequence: TGTGCCAGCAGTTTATACCGGACAGGCAATCAGCCCCAGCATTTT. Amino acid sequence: CASSLYRTGNQPQHF.

The CDR3 region is CASSPGLAGAQAYEQYF. In DNA, the CDR3 is TGTGCCAGCAGCCCGGGACTAGCGGGAGCGCAAGCCTACGAGCAGTACTTC. The chain uses TRBV5-4 and TRBJ2-7; 14 bases fit TRBD2. With V trimmed by 4 bases and J by 2 bases, 8 bases remained unmatched. There are 17 residues in the CDR3. Germline assignment: CDR1 SGHNT and CDR2 YYREEE (reference sequence).

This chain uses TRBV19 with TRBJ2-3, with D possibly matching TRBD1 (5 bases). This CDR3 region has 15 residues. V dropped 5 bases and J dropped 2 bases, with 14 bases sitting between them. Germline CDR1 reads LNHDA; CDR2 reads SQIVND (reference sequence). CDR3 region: CASSPRTQTTDTQYF. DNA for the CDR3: TGTGCCAGTAGTCCCCGGACACAAACCACAGATACGCAGTATTTT.

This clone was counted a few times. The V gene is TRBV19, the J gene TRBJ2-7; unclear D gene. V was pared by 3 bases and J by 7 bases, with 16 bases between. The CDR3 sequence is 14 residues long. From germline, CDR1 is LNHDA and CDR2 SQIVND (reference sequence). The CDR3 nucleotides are TGTGCCAGTAGTATGGTCGGGCCCGGCAGGGAGCAGTACTTC. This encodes CASSMVGPGREQYF.

The CDR3 DNA reads as TGTGCCAGCAGCTTACTCGGGGAAAAACTGTTTTTT. Its protein is CASSLLGEKLFF. This chain connects TRBV5-4 to TRBJ1-4; D is undetermined. The CDR3 extends over 12 amino acids. The V gene lost 2 bases and the J gene lost 8 bases, with 7 bases spanning the gap. Germline V gene sequence: CDR1 SGHNT, CDR2 YYREEE (reference sequence).

The CDR3 loop reads CASSLYNGGQETQYF. In DNA, the CDR3 is TGTGCCAGCAGCCTATACAACGGGGGCCAAGAGACCCAGTACTTC. This rearrangement joins TRBV2 to TRBJ2-5; D perhaps matches TRBD2 (6 bases). Trimming shortened V by 6 bases and J by 1 base, and 15 bases separated the two germline ends. The CDR3 contains 15 residues. CDR1 and CDR2 (germline): SNHLY, FYNNEI.

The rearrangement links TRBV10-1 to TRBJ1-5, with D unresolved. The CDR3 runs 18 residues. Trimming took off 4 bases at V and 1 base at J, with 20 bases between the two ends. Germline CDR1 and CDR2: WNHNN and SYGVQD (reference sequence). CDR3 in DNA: TGCGCCAGCAGTGTCCTACGTCAGAGGGATGGGAGCAATCAGCCCCAGCATTTT. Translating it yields CASSVLRQRDGSNQPQHF.

The CDR3 bases are TGTGCCAGCTCACTACGGACTAGCGGATACAATGAGCAGTTCTTC. This sequence encodes CASSLRTSGYNEQFF. The chain has TRBV18 and TRBJ2-1; 10 nucleotides match TRBD2. This CDR3 is 15 amino acids long. The germline gives CDR1 KGHSH, CDR2 LQKENI. V trimming: 4 bases; J trimming: 4 bases; junction bases outside the gene matches: 4.

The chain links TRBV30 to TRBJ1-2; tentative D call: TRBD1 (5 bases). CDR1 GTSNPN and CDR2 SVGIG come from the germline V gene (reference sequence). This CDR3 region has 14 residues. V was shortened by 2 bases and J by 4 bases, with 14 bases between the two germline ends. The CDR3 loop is CAWSTGGGSYGYTF. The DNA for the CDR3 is TGTGCCTGGAGTACCGGGGGAGGTAGCTATGGCTACACCTTC.

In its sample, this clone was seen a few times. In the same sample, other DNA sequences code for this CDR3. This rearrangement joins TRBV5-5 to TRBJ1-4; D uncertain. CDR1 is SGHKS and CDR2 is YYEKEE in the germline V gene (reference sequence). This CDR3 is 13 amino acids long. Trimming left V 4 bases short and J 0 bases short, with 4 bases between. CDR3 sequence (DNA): TGTGCCAGCAGCCTAGCAACTAATGAAAAACTGTTTTTT. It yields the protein CASSLATNEKLFF.

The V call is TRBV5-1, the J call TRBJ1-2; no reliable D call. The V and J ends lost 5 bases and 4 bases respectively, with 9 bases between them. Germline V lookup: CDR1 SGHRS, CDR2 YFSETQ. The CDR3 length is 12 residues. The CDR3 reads CASSSEIYGYTF. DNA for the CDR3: TGCGCCAGCAGTTCGGAAATCTATGGCTACACCTTC. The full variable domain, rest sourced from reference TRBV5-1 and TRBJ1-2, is KAGVTQTPRYLIKTRGQQVTLSCSPISGHRSVSWYQQTPGQGLQFLFEYFSETQRNKGNFPGRFSGRQFSNSRSEMNVSTLELGDSALYLCASSSEIYGYTFGSGTRLTVV.

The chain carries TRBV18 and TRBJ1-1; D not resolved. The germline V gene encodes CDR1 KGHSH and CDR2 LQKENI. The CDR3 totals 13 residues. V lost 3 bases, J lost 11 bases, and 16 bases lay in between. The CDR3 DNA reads TGTGCCAGCTCACCGGAGATGAAGGCGGAGGCTTTCTTT. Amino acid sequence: CASSPEMKAEAFF.

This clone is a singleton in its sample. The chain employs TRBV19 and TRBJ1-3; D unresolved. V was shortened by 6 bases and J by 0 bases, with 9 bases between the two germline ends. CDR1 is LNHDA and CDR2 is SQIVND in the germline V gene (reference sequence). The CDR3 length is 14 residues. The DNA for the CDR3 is TGTGCCAGTAGGCGACTGCTCTCTGGAAACACCATATATTTT. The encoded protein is CASRRLLSGNTIYF.

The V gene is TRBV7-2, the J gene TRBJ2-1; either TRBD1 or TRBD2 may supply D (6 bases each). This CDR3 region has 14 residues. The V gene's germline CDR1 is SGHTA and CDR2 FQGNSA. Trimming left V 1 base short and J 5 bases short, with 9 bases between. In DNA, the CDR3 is TGTGCCAGCAGCTTAGGGGGGGCGGACAATGAGCAGTTCTTC. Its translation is CASSLGGADNEQFF.

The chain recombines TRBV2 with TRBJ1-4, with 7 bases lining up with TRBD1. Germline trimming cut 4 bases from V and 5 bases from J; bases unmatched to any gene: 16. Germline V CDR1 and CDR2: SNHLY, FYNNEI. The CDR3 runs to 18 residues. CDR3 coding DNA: TGTGCCAGCAGTGCGGGGACAGCGGGGCCTTTTGTCAATGAAAAACTGTTTTTT. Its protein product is CASSAGTAGPFVNEKLFF.

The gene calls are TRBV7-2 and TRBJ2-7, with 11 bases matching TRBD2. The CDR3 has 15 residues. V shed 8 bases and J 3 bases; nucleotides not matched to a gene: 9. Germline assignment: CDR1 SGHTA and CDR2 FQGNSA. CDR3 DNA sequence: TGTGCCAGCGCTGCTTCCGGGACTAGCGGCTACGAGCAGTACTTC. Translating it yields CASAASGTSGYEQYF.

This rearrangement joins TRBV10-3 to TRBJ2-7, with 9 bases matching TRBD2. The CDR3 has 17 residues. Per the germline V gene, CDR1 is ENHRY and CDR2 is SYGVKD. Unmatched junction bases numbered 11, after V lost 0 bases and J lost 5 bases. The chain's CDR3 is CAISESRVAGDKNEQYF. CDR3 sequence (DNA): TGTGCCATCAGTGAGTCGAGGGTAGCGGGAGATAAGAACGAGCAGTACTTC.